The 31 T cell receptor beta chains listed next were all sequenced from one sample in a study of blood T cell repertoires in COVID-19. Generated by immunoSEQ multiplex PCR, the TCRdb table keeps only in-frame clones and is missing some. The repertoire consists of some 200,000 clones, with around 83% occurring once and the leading ten covering approximately 6.5%. Specimen: peripheral blood. Every receptor here comes from a woman older than 75 in a cohort sampled during active or convalescent COVID-19.

This chain links TRBV6-2 or TRBV6-3 with TRBJ1-2; 9 bases fit TRBD1. The CDR3 has 17 residues. The V segment lost 6 bases and the J segment 0 bases; nucleotides outside the gene matches: 11. Germline V gene sequence: CDR1 MNHEY, CDR2 SVGEGT. This CDR3 is CASSRMDRGTSNYGYTF. In DNA form, the CDR3 reads TGTGCCAGCAGCCGCATGGACAGGGGAACGTCTAACTATGGCTACACCTTC.

The V call is TRBV9, the J call TRBJ1-4; 7 bases line up with TRBD1. The length of the CDR3 is 15 residues. The trim removed 2 bases at V and 8 bases at J, leaving 9 bases unmatched. Germline loops: CDR1 SGDLS, CDR2 YYNGEE. The CDR3 bases are TGTGCCAGCAGCGTGGGGACAGCGCGAACCGAAAAACTGTTTTTT. Protein product: CASSVGTARTEKLFF.

The rearrangement links TRBV6-2 or TRBV6-3 to TRBJ2-3, with TRBD1 as a possible D gene (6 bases). The CDR3 has 16 residues. Between the trimmed V and J ends, which lost 2 bases and 0 bases, there was a span of 12 bases. The germline V gene has CDR1 MNHEY and CDR2 SVGEGT. The CDR3 loop is CASSYGQGISTDTQYF. CDR3 nucleotides: TGTGCCAGCAGTTACGGTCAGGGGATTAGCACAGATACGCAGTATTTT.

Written as DNA, the CDR3 is TGTGCCTCGGCGGACACTGGAAACACCATATATTTT. Protein: CASADTGNTIYF. V is TRBV10-3 and J is TRBJ1-3; maybe TRBD1 (5 bases). Germline-derived CDR1 and CDR2 are ENHRY and SYGVKD. V lost 11 bases to trimming and J lost 2 bases, with 10 bases between them. The CDR3 runs to 12 residues.

The V and J genes are TRBV6-2 or TRBV6-3 and TRBJ2-2, with D perhaps matching TRBD1 (6 bases). Trimming cost V 7 bases and J 4 bases, with 19 bases left between them. This CDR3 has 16 amino acids. CDR1 is MNHEY, CDR2 SVGEGT, per germline. In DNA form, the CDR3 reads TGTGCCAGCAACCCTTTGGGGGCTCGGCCCACCGGGGAGCTGTTTTTT. It is translated as CASNPLGARPTGELFF.

CDR3 in DNA: TGTGCCAGCAGCTTAGGAGTCAGGGGGGCCACTGAAGCTTTCTTT. Residues: CASSLGVRGATEAFF. This chain uses TRBV7-2 with TRBJ1-1; 7 nucleotides align to TRBD1. This CDR3 has 15 amino acids. V gave up 1 base and J gave up 4 bases; unmatched junction bases: 6. Germline CDR1 reads SGHTA; CDR2 reads FQGNSA.

The chain is built from TRBV2 and TRBJ1-2; tentatively, D is TRBD1 (5 bases). Germline values: CDR1 SNHLY, CDR2 FYNNEI. This CDR3 has 12 amino acids. V was pared by 7 bases and J by 3 bases, with 9 bases between. The CDR3 DNA reads TGTGCCAGCAACCGGGGGGACTATGGCTACACCTTC. Translation gives CASNRGDYGYTF.

The V and J genes are TRBV2 and TRBJ1-2, with D perhaps matching TRBD1 (6 bases). Germline values: CDR1 SNHLY, CDR2 FYNNEI. The V and J ends lost 4 bases and 4 bases respectively, with 16 bases between them. This CDR3 comprises 15 residues. CDR3 in DNA: TGTGCCAGCAGTGTCGCCAACAGGGCTGGCTATGGCTACACCTTC. This gives the protein CASSVANRAGYGYTF.

The chain has TRBV9 and TRBJ2-7; TRBD2 aligns across 12 bases. The length of the CDR3 is 16 residues. CDR1 SGDLS and CDR2 YYNGEE come from the germline V gene. With 0 bases clipped from V and 5 bases from J, the junction kept 6 bases outside the gene matches. The CDR3 DNA is TGTGCCAGCAGCGTAGAACTAGCGGGAGGTTCCCACGAGCAGTACGTC. It codes for CASSVELAGGSHEQYV.

CDR3 residues: CASSISPQGRETQYF. CDR3 coding DNA: TGTGCCAGTAGTATCTCTCCACAGGGGCGAGAGACCCAGTACTTC. The chain has TRBV19 and TRBJ2-5, with TRBD1 identical over 7 bases. The junction had 8 bases not matched to a gene; V was cut back by 3 bases and J by 4 bases. CDR1 and CDR2 from the germline V gene are LNHDA and SQIVND (reference sequence). CDR3 length equals 15 residues.

V is TRBV7-2 and J is TRBJ1-2; TRBD1 agrees at 7 bases. This CDR3 comprises 15 residues. CDR1 is SGHTA and CDR2 is FQGNSA in the germline V gene. The ends lost 2 bases at V and 3 bases at J; junction bases unmatched: 6. CDR3 residues: CASSLTHRGYYGYTF. The CDR3 DNA reads TGTGCCAGCAGCTTAACTCACAGGGGATACTATGGCTACACCTTC.

The count of this clone is one. The chain links TRBV2 to TRBJ2-5; TRBD2 is a possible D gene (5 bases). V gave up 3 bases and J gave up 5 bases, with 19 bases separating them. The CDR3 is made up of 16 amino acids. Germline CDR1 is SNHLY and CDR2 is FYNNEI. CDR3 sequence reads: CASSDLSLARSETQYF. CDR3 coding DNA: TGTGCCAGCAGTGACCTTTCCCTAGCTCGGTCGGAGACCCAGTACTTC.

In its sample, this clone was seen once. The V and J genes are TRBV14 and TRBJ2-5; possible D gene TRBD1, 6 bases. The CDR3 spans 11 residues. Deletions cut 9 bases from V and 10 bases from J, with 15 bases between. Germline CDR1 is SGHDN and CDR2 is FVKESK. The CDR3 DNA is TGTGCCAGTGGCAAGGGGGTGAACCAGTACTTC. Amino acid sequence: CASGKGVNQYF.

CDR3 sequence: CASSQDPGYEQYF. The CDR3 region has the DNA TGTGCCAGCAGCCAGGACCCAGGGTACGAGCAGTACTTC. This chain joins TRBV5-4 and TRBJ2-7; possible D gene TRBD1, 5 bases. Germline V gene data show CDR1 as SGHNT and CDR2 as YYREEE (reference sequence). The CDR3 is 13 amino acids. Deletions cut 4 bases from V and 4 bases from J, with 12 bases between.

The chain employs TRBV2 and TRBJ2-7, with D possibly TRBD1 on 5 matching bases. Trimming left V 6 bases short and J 1 base short, with 22 bases between. The CDR3 sequence is 17 residues long. Germline values: CDR1 SNHLY, CDR2 FYNNEI. The DNA for the CDR3 is TGTGCCAGCAGACAACCTCCCGTGACAGTGTTTTCCTACGAGCAGTACTTC. Its protein product is CASRQPPVTVFSYEQYF.

The chain combines TRBV5-6 with TRBJ2-1, with D perhaps matching TRBD1 (5 bases). The CDR3 sequence is 16 residues long. Per the germline V gene, CDR1 is SGHDT and CDR2 is YYEEEE. Trimming cost V 6 bases and J 5 bases, with 21 bases left between them. CDR3 bases: TGTGCCAGCATCCCCCGGCCCGGCGACAGTCACAATGAGCAGTTCTTC. Translating gives CASIPRPGDSHNEQFF.

V gene TRBV5-6 combines with J gene TRBJ2-7, with 7 positions matching TRBD1. V shed 0 bases, J shed 2 bases, and the junction held 5 bases outside the gene matches. The CDR3 contains 15 residues. Germline V gives CDR1 SGHDT, CDR2 YYEEEE. The CDR3 is CASSLALTGTYEQYV. Written as DNA, the CDR3 is TGTGCCAGCAGCTTGGCCCTGACAGGGACCTACGAGCAGTACGTC.

This rearrangement joins TRBV4-2 to TRBJ2-1; D perhaps matches TRBD2 (6 bases). The CDR3 is 17 amino acids. Trimming stripped 0 bases from V and 0 bases from J, with 12 bases between. Per germline, CDR1 LGHNA and CDR2 YNFKEQ. CDR3 coding DNA: TGTGCCAGCAGCCAAGATCCGGCGGGACGCTCCTACAATGAGCAGTTCTTC. Amino acid sequence: CASSQDPAGRSYNEQFF.

This clone was picked up one time. The rearrangement uses TRBV6-5 and TRBJ2-1, with TRBD2 matching 8 bases. The CDR3 sequence is 14 residues long. V trimming: 4 bases; J trimming: 9 bases; junction bases outside the gene matches: 8. The germline CDR1 and CDR2 sequences are MNHEY and SVGAGI. In DNA, the CDR3 is TGTGCCAGCAGTTCCCCGGGACTAGGGGCTGAGCAGTTCTTC. The encoded protein is CASSSPGLGAEQFF.

CDR3: CAISESKEGTHYEQYF. The CDR3 DNA reads TGTGCCATCAGTGAGTCTAAGGAGGGAACTCACTACGAGCAGTACTTC. This sequence joins TRBV10-3 and TRBJ2-7, with a weak D call TRBD2 (6 bases). This CDR3 is 16 amino acids long. CDR1 and CDR2 from the germline V gene are ENHRY and SYGVKD. V lost 0 bases and J 3 bases, leaving 15 bases between the germline ends.

The chain recombines TRBV30 with TRBJ1-2, with 9 bases lining up with TRBD1. V shed 1 base and J 8 bases; nucleotides not matched to a gene: 20. The germline CDR1 and CDR2 sequences are GTSNPN and SVGIG (reference sequence). The CDR3 is made up of 18 amino acids. CDR3 in amino acids: CAWSGPGTGSFGARGYTF. In DNA, the CDR3 is TGTGCCTGGAGTGGCCCAGGGACAGGGAGTTTTGGGGCGCGGGGCTACACCTTC.

J is TRBJ2-1 and V is TRBV27; 10 nucleotides agree with TRBD1. The CDR3 sequence is 15 residues long. Germline CDR1 reads MNHEY; CDR2 reads SMNVEV (reference sequence). The V gene end was trimmed by 7 bases and the J gene end by 11 bases; junction bases not matched to a gene: 14. The CDR3 DNA reads as TGTGCCAGCACCTCCCTTTGGACAGGGGGTATCAAGCAGTTCTTC. This sequence encodes CASTSLWTGGIKQFF.

The chain recombines TRBV2 with TRBJ1-6; 7 bases line up with TRBD1. Germline V gives CDR1 SNHLY, CDR2 FYNNEI. The CDR3 has 15 amino acids. J lost 5 bases, V lost 4 bases, and 5 bases had no gene match. The CDR3 protein is CASSALTGNNSPLHF. The CDR3, as DNA: TGTGCCAGCAGTGCCTTGACAGGGAATAATTCACCCCTCCACTTT. Complete variable domain (other parts from reference TRBV2 and TRBJ1-6): EPEVTQTPSHQVTQMGQEVILRCVPISNHLYFYWYRQILGQKVEFLVSFYNNEISEKSEIFDDQFSVERPDGSNFTLKIRSTKLEDSAMYFCASSALTGNNSPLHFGNGTRLTVT.

The CDR3 coding sequence is TGTGCCACCAGTGGCCTAGCGGAAGCCGGGGAGCTGTTTTTT. Translating gives CATSGLAEAGELFF. The chain employs TRBV24-1 and TRBJ2-2, with TRBD2 matching over 7 bases. CDR1 is KGHDR, CDR2 SFDVKD, per germline. The CDR3 is made up of 14 amino acids. J lost 6 bases, V lost 5 bases, and 5 bases had no gene match.

J is TRBJ1-2 and V is TRBV3-1 (or the pseudogene TRBV3-2); 11 bases fit TRBD1. The CDR3 extends over 14 amino acids. Germline CDR1 and CDR2: LGHDT and YNNKEL (reference sequence). V was clipped by 4 bases and J by 8 bases; unmatched bases: 6. The CDR3 bases are TGTGCCAGCAGCCGCGGGACAGGGGGTTTGGGCTACACCTTC. This translates into CASSRGTGGLGYTF.

This chain joins TRBV10-3 and TRBJ1-1, with 9 nucleotides matching TRBD1. This CDR3 contains 13 residues. CDR1 and CDR2 from the germline V gene are ENHRY and SYGVKD. With 7 bases clipped from V and 5 bases from J, the junction kept 5 bases outside the gene matches. The CDR3 DNA reads as TGTGCCATCAATGGGGACAGGGAGACTGAAGCTTTCTTT. Encoded protein: CAINGDRETEAFF.

V gene TRBV7-6 combines with J gene TRBJ2-1; 11 bases agree with TRBD1. Germline trimming cut 4 bases from V and 7 bases from J; bases unmatched to any gene: 9. The CDR3 is 16 residues long. Germline V gene lookup returns CDR1 SGHVS and CDR2 FNYEAQ. The CDR3 region is CASSSTGQGALNEQFF. Here the CDR3 DNA reads TGTGCCAGCAGCTCGACTGGACAGGGGGCGCTTAATGAGCAGTTCTTC. The full variable domain, its missing parts supplied by reference TRBV7-6 and TRBJ2-1, is GAGVSQSPRYKVTKRGQDVALRCDPISGHVSLYWYRQALGQGPEFLTYFNYEAQQDKSGLPNDRFSAERPEGSISTLTIQRTEQRDSAMYRCASSSTGQGALNEQFFGPGTRLTVL.

The chain couples TRBV18 to TRBJ2-1; 13 bases agree with TRBD2. The CDR3 consists of 18 residues. Germline CDR1 is KGHSH and CDR2 is LQKENI. Germline trimming cut 1 base from V and 2 bases from J; bases unmatched to any gene: 5. CDR3 DNA sequence: TGTGCCAGCTCACCACTACTAGCGGGGGGGGGCACCTACAATGAGCAGTTCTTC. Protein: CASSPLLAGGGTYNEQFF. The complete variable domain, with remaining parts taken from reference TRBV18 and TRBJ2-1, reads NAGVMQNPRHLVRRRGQEARLRCSPMKGHSHVYWYRQLPEEGLKFMVYLQKENIIDESGMPKERFSAEFPKEGPSILRIQQVVRGDSAAYFCASSPLLAGGGTYNEQFFGPGTRLTVL.

The chain joins TRBV4-1 to TRBJ2-3; TRBD1 matches 8 bases. The CDR3 contains 16 residues. The trim removed 0 bases at V and 2 bases at J, leaving 4 bases unmatched. Germline V gene data show CDR1 as MGHRA and CDR2 as YSYEKL. In DNA form, the CDR3 reads TGCGCCAGCAGCCAAGATCCGGGACAGGTCACAGATACGCAGTATTTT. Its translation: CASSQDPGQVTDTQYF.

CDR3 bases: TGTGCCAGCAGGGGGGGACTAGCGGGGCAGGAGACCCAGTACTTC. Translation gives CASRGGLAGQETQYF. The chain couples TRBV2 to TRBJ2-5; 13 bases align to TRBD2. Germline V lookup: CDR1 SNHLY, CDR2 FYNNEI. The CDR3 spans 15 residues. V gave up 6 bases and J gave up 5 bases; unmatched junction bases: 6.

The CDR3: CASSQYNQPQHF. CDR3 bases: TGTGCCAGCAGTCAGTACAATCAGCCCCAGCATTTT. This rearrangement joins TRBV3-1 (or the pseudogene TRBV3-2) to TRBJ1-5; the D is unclear. The CDR3 is 12 amino acids. The germline V gene encodes CDR1 LGHDT and CDR2 YNNKEL (reference sequence). Trimming left V 6 bases short and J 3 bases short, with 6 bases between.